Listed here are 32 T cell receptor beta chains from one sample, sequenced in a study of CD8+ T cells in alopecia areata. Investigators isolated RNA and reverse transcribed it into cDNA to act as the sequencing template. Method: immunoSEQ multiplex PCR; TCRdb's copy keeps in-frame clones and lacks some. The sample includes 80,000 to 95,000 clones, 44% of them seen just once. The treatment denotes: oral pan-JAK inhibitor, 5-10 mg twice daily. Sequencing used CD8+ T cells sorted from blood, obtained at week 24, from a patient treated with tofacitinib. All receptors derive from a human donor with alopecia areata.

This clone has only a few counts. This rearrangement joins TRBV14 to TRBJ2-2; D is possibly TRBD1 (6 bases). The CDR3 is 19 amino acids. CDR1 and CDR2 from the germline V gene are SGHDN and FVKESK. Trimming stripped 0 bases from V and 3 bases from J, with 20 bases between. CDR3 nucleotides: TGTGCCAGCAGCCAAGAGGGGCGTGACAGGAGACCATACACCGGGGAGCTGTTTTTT. Encoded protein: CASSQEGRDRRPYTGELFF.

This clone has only one observation. The V call is TRBV11-2, the J call TRBJ2-1, with 7 nucleotides matching TRBD2. V lost 8 bases, J lost 4 bases, and 8 bases stayed unmatched. The CDR3 has 14 residues. Germline V gene sequence: CDR1 SGHAT, CDR2 FQNNGV. The CDR3 region is CASGSGTGYNEQFF. CDR3 coding DNA: TGTGCCAGCGGAAGCGGGACGGGGTACAATGAGCAGTTCTTC.

The chain couples TRBV27 to TRBJ2-3, with TRBD2 matching over 15 bases. Germline V gives CDR1 MNHEY, CDR2 SMNVEV (reference sequence). The CDR3 runs to 17 residues. Losses at the gene ends were 5 bases for V and 3 bases for J; bases not matched to a gene: 6. The chain's CDR3 is CASSKTGTSGRTDTQYF. DNA of the CDR3: TGTGCCAGCAGTAAGACCGGGACTAGCGGGAGGACAGATACGCAGTATTTT.

The chain links TRBV30 to TRBJ2-3; 10 positions agree with TRBD1. CDR1 GTSNPN and CDR2 SVGIG come from the germline V gene (reference sequence). This CDR3 has 14 amino acids. V shed 2 bases, J shed 4 bases, and the junction held 3 bases outside the gene matches. CDR3 in amino acids: CAWSTGTGADTQYF. The DNA for the CDR3 is TGTGCCTGGAGTACCGGGACAGGGGCAGATACGCAGTATTTT.

The chain uses TRBV6-5 and TRBJ2-1, with TRBD2 matching 9 bases. Germline trimming cut 6 bases from V and 15 bases from J; bases unmatched to any gene: 12. In germline, CDR1 is MNHEY, CDR2 SVGAGI. This CDR3 has 13 amino acids. CDR3 in amino acids: CASSLGLAGVWFF. The CDR3 nucleotides are TGTGCCAGCAGCCTGGGGTTAGCGGGAGTCTGGTTCTTC.

In this sample, this clone turned up a few times. The genes are TRBV19 and TRBJ2-5; D is unresolved. V lost 5 bases and J 4 bases, leaving 8 bases between the germline ends. CDR3 length equals 12 residues. Germline V gene sequence: CDR1 LNHDA, CDR2 SQIVND (reference sequence). The CDR3, as DNA: TGTGCCAGTAGTGGCTGGAGAGAGACCCAGTACTTC. Its translation: CASSGWRETQYF.

The sample holds a few counts of this clone. The CDR3 DNA reads as TGCAGCGTAGAAACAGGGTTTACTGGCAATGAGCAGTTCTTC. Residues: CSVETGFTGNEQFF. The chain combines TRBV29-1 with TRBJ2-1; D might be TRBD1 (6 bases). V lost 6 bases, J lost 6 bases, and 18 bases lay in between. The CDR3 runs 14 residues. In germline, CDR1 is SQVTM, CDR2 ANQGSEA.

The chain carries TRBV29-1 and TRBJ2-7, with a tentative D call TRBD1 (6 bases). Trimming stripped 6 bases from V and 2 bases from J, with 14 bases between. This CDR3 contains 13 residues. The V gene's germline CDR1 is SQVTM and CDR2 ANQGSEA. The chain's CDR3 is CSVWTEHTYEQYF. As DNA, the CDR3 is TGCAGCGTGTGGACAGAACACACCTACGAGCAGTACTTC.

J is TRBJ2-7 and V is TRBV5-1; 12 bases agree with TRBD2. CDR1 and CDR2 from the germline V gene are SGHRS and YFSETQ. The junction had 3 bases not matched to a gene; V was cut back by 4 bases and J by 4 bases. CDR3 length: 14 amino acids. CDR3 sequence reads: CASSPGTSGYEQYF. DNA of the CDR3: TGCGCCAGCAGCCCCGGGACTAGCGGGTACGAGCAGTACTTC. The full variable domain, rest sourced from reference TRBV5-1 and TRBJ2-7, is KAGVTQTPRYLIKTRGQQVTLSCSPISGHRSVSWYQQTPGQGLQFLFEYFSETQRNKGNFPGRFSGRQFSNSRSEMNVSTLELGDSALYLCASSPGTSGYEQYFGPGTRLTVT.

V is TRBV14 and J is TRBJ1-4; D uncertain. Germline V gene sequence: CDR1 SGHDN, CDR2 FVKESK. CDR3 length: 15 residues. The germline V and J ends were trimmed by 3 bases and 3 bases, with 11 bases remaining between them. CDR3 bases: TGTGCCAGCAGCCAGGGGAGGGCTTCTAATGAAAAACTGTTTTTT. Translation gives CASSQGRASNEKLFF.

This clone was picked up one time. This rearrangement joins TRBV28 to TRBJ2-7; 13 bases agree with TRBD2. J lost 2 bases, V lost 3 bases, and 4 bases had no gene match. In germline, CDR1 is MDHEN, CDR2 SYDVKM. There are 16 residues in the CDR3. The CDR3 reads CASSLPGLAGTYEQYF. The CDR3 nucleotides are TGTGCCAGCAGTTTGCCGGGACTAGCGGGGACCTACGAGCAGTACTTC.

The J gene is TRBJ2-3, the V gene TRBV15; 9 bases fit TRBD2. The V segment lost 5 bases and the J segment 2 bases; nucleotides outside the gene matches: 17. The CDR3 contains 19 residues. Germline V gives CDR1 LNHNV, CDR2 YYDKDF (reference sequence). CDR3 DNA: TGTGCCACCAGCGGTCTAGCGGGAAGTCGGAGGACCTTCACAGATACGCAGTATTTT. Translated: CATSGLAGSRRTFTDTQYF.

The rearrangement links TRBV30 to TRBJ2-3, with 7 positions matching TRBD2. Germline V gives CDR1 GTSNPN, CDR2 SVGIG (reference sequence). This CDR3 has 15 residues. V lost 2 bases to trimming and J lost 3 bases; unmatched junction nucleotides: 8. In DNA form, the CDR3 reads TGTGCCTGGAGTACCGGGACTACCTTAACAGATACGCAGTATTTT. Its protein is CAWSTGTTLTDTQYF.

The chain has TRBV9 and TRBJ2-7, with D uncertain. This CDR3 comprises 14 residues. The germline V gene encodes CDR1 SGDLS and CDR2 YYNGEE. V lost 4 bases and J lost 6, with 17 bases in between. The chain's CDR3 is CASSTTLTPGEQYF. The CDR3, as DNA: TGTGCCAGCAGCACCACGCTGACCCCGGGCGAGCAGTACTTC.

This chain links TRBV5-6 with TRBJ2-1, with D unresolved. The CDR3 has 17 amino acids. V shed 0 bases and J shed 0 bases, with 13 bases lying between them. Germline V gene lookup returns CDR1 SGHDT and CDR2 YYEEEE. DNA for the CDR3: TGTGCCAGCAGCTTGGCTTCGGCCCTGAGCTCCTACAATGAGCAGTTCTTC. Its protein product is CASSLASALSSYNEQFF.

The J gene is TRBJ2-5, the V gene TRBV28; TRBD2 might be the D (6 bases). V lost 3 bases and J lost 4, with 9 bases in between. Germline-derived CDR1 and CDR2 are MDHEN and SYDVKM. There are 13 residues in the CDR3. CDR3 sequence: CASSLRGGETQYF. The CDR3 region has the DNA TGTGCCAGCAGTTTGCGGGGTGGAGAGACCCAGTACTTC.

The genes are TRBV20-1 and TRBJ1-2; D is unresolved. The germline V gene encodes CDR1 DFQATT and CDR2 SNEGSKA (reference sequence). There are 9 residues in the CDR3. The CDR3 spells CSAAGGYTF. CDR3 DNA: TGCAGCGCGGCGGGGGGCTACACCTTC.

This chain links TRBV6-5 with TRBJ2-5; 8 bases are shared with TRBD1. CDR3 length: 15 amino acids. The trim removed 6 bases at V and 5 bases at J, leaving 11 bases unmatched. Germline lookup yields CDR1 MNHEY and CDR2 SVGAGI. Here the CDR3 DNA reads TGTGCCAGCAGATGGGGCAGGGGGCGTTGGGAGACCCAGTACTTC. Its translation: CASRWGRGRWETQYF.

CDR3 region: CASRRDLADTQYF. The CDR3 DNA is TGCGCCAGCAGGCGGGACCTCGCGGATACGCAGTATTTT. The chain employs TRBV5-1 and TRBJ2-3; perhaps TRBD2 as D (6 bases). Germline V CDR1 and CDR2: SGHRS, YFSETQ. The CDR3 consists of 13 residues. Trimming shortened V by 5 bases and J by 6 bases, and 13 bases separated the two germline ends.

V gene TRBV28 combines with J gene TRBJ2-3; D gene uncertain. V was trimmed by 6 bases and J by 0 bases, leaving 4 bases between them. The CDR3 is made up of 12 amino acids. Germline CDR1 MDHEN, CDR2 SYDVKM. The CDR3 here is CASSGSTDTQYF. CDR3 DNA sequence: TGTGCCAGCAGCGGAAGCACAGATACGCAGTATTTT.

Regarding this clone: Distinct nucleotide sequences in the sample also encode this CDR3. V gene TRBV4-1 combines with J gene TRBJ2-3, with no clear D. This CDR3 is built from 14 residues. Germline CDR1 is MGHRA and CDR2 is YSYEKL. The germline V and J ends were trimmed by 0 bases and 3 bases, with 7 bases remaining between them. CDR3 nucleotide sequence: TGCGCCAGCAGCCAAGAGAGCCCGACAGATACGCAGTATTTT. It is translated as CASSQESPTDTQYF.

This clone was counted only a few times. V is TRBV27 and J is TRBJ1-4, with a possible D match to TRBD1 (5 bases). Germline lookup yields CDR1 MNHEY and CDR2 SMNVEV (reference sequence). The CDR3 runs to 15 residues. The germline V and J ends were trimmed by 5 bases and 3 bases, with 13 bases remaining between them. The CDR3 sequence: CASSGHQGPNEKLFF. In DNA form, the CDR3 reads TGTGCCAGCAGTGGCCACCAGGGACCTAATGAAAAACTGTTTTTT.

The chain combines TRBV14 with TRBJ1-1; maybe TRBD1 (5 bases). The CDR3 is made up of 14 amino acids. Germline loops: CDR1 SGHDN, CDR2 FVKESK. V was cut by 5 bases and J by 2 bases, with 12 bases left in between. DNA for the CDR3: TGTGCCAGCAGCGGGACGCGCCGTAACACTGAAGCTTTCTTT. Protein: CASSGTRRNTEAFF.

The gene calls are TRBV6-1 and TRBJ1-2, with D tentatively TRBD1 (6 bases). Germline CDR1 reads MNHNS; CDR2 reads SASEGT. This CDR3 contains 15 residues. V was trimmed by 4 bases and J by 5 bases, leaving 17 bases between them. The CDR3 DNA is TGTGCCAGCAGTGGCGAGCACGGGACACCTTATGGCTACACCTTC. Translated: CASSGEHGTPYGYTF.

This sequence joins TRBV7-2 and TRBJ2-1; a weak D match, TRBD2 (6 bases). The germline V gene encodes CDR1 SGHTA and CDR2 FQGNSA. This CDR3 is built from 15 residues. Trimming removed 5 bases from V and 7 bases from J, with 18 bases in between. The chain's CDR3 is CASSPTGDLGNEQFF. The CDR3 nucleotides read TGTGCCAGCAGCCCTACGGGAGATTTGGGGAATGAGCAGTTCTTC.

V is TRBV29-1 and J is TRBJ2-1; no firm D call. This CDR3 has 10 residues. Looked up from germline, CDR1 is SQVTM and CDR2 is ANQGSEA. Deletions cut 7 bases from V and 10 bases from J, with 11 bases between. DNA of the CDR3: TGCAGCGCCGCCGGGCCCGAGCAGTTCTTC. This gives the protein CSAAGPEQFF.

This clone appeared a few times. This chain links TRBV7-9 with TRBJ2-1; D not resolved. The CDR3 consists of 12 residues. V was trimmed by 5 bases and J by 9 bases, leaving 11 bases between them. The germline gives CDR1 SEHNR, CDR2 FQNEAQ (reference sequence). CDR3 sequence: CASSRSSFEQFF. The CDR3 DNA follows: TGTGCCAGCAGCCGAAGCAGTTTTGAGCAGTTCTTC.

The gene calls are TRBV25-1 and TRBJ2-7, with D possibly matching TRBD2 (6 bases). V lost 7 bases and J 3 bases, leaving 16 bases between the germline ends. Germline V CDR1 and CDR2: MGHDK, SYGVNS. This CDR3 has 14 residues. This chain's CDR3 is CASTDGREIYEQYF. The DNA for the CDR3 is TGTGCCAGCACCGACGGTCGGGAGATCTACGAGCAGTACTTC.

The genes are TRBV4-1 and TRBJ2-3; 9 nucleotides line up with TRBD2. The germline V gene encodes CDR1 MGHRA and CDR2 YSYEKL. The CDR3 length is 15 residues. Trimming took 3 bases from V and 3 from J; bases not matched to a gene: 4. CDR3 sequence: CASSQISGRTDTQYF. The CDR3 nucleotides are TGCGCCAGCAGCCAGATTAGCGGGAGAACAGATACGCAGTATTTT.

CDR3 protein: CSAKGDEQFF. CDR3 DNA sequence: TGCAGTGCAAAGGGCGATGAGCAGTTCTTC. The V call is TRBV20-1, the J call TRBJ2-1; D remains ambiguous. The CDR3 length is 10 residues. Trimming pared 6 bases from V and 8 bases from J, leaving 8 bases between. CDR1 is DFQATT, CDR2 SNEGSKA, per germline (reference sequence).

The chain recombines TRBV7-2 with TRBJ1-2; a weak D match, TRBD1 (5 bases). Germline CDR1 and CDR2: SGHTA and FQGNSA. With 5 bases removed from V and 4 bases from J, the gap between germline ends came to 20 bases. The CDR3 contains 16 residues. This CDR3 reads CASSAARGESSYGYTF. The CDR3 region has the DNA TGTGCCAGCAGCGCCGCCAGAGGGGAGAGTAGCTATGGCTACACCTTC.

In this sample, this clone turned up a few times. CDR3 amino acids: CASSVDNPGELFF. CDR3 bases: TGTGCCAGCAGCGTAGACAACCCAGGGGAGCTGTTTTTT. The chain carries TRBV9 and TRBJ2-2; D call uncertain. Trimming left V 0 bases short and J 8 bases short, with 8 bases between. Germline assignment: CDR1 SGDLS and CDR2 YYNGEE. This CDR3 has 13 residues.